The 25 T cell receptor beta chains reported below all come from one sample, sequenced in a study of CD8 T cells in Susac syndrome. After extraction with the RNeasy kit, roughly 0.5 to 1 ug of the RNA was reverse transcribed using random hexamers. TCRdb itself ran the immunoSEQ multiplex PCR reads through MiXCR, one entry per CDR3 protein. The sample consists of about 120,000 distinct CDR3 sequences, 85% to 95% of them appearing once. Input material: CD8+ T cells from PBMCs. These receptors all come from a human donor in good health.

V usage is TRBV6-5 and J usage is TRBJ1-2; unclear D gene. The V end lost 8 bases, the J end lost 7 bases, and 14 bases lay between the germline ends. CDR1 is MNHEY and CDR2 is SVGAGI in the germline V gene. This CDR3 spans 12 amino acids. CDR3 protein: CASLGQRSGYTF. As DNA, the CDR3 is TGTGCCAGCCTTGGCCAGAGGTCTGGCTACACCTTC.

This sequence joins TRBV9 and TRBJ2-1, with unresolved D. This CDR3 comprises 12 residues. V was clipped by 6 bases and J by 5 bases, with 9 bases between them. The V gene's germline CDR1 is SGDLS and CDR2 YYNGEE. The CDR3 region has the DNA TGTGCCAGCAATCTCGAGAACAATGAGCAGTTCTTC. It is translated as CASNLENNEQFF.

The V call is TRBV7-2, the J call TRBJ1-2; D is possibly TRBD1 (5 bases). The CDR3 is 14 residues long. The germline V gene has CDR1 SGHTA and CDR2 FQGNSA. Between the trimmed V and J ends, which lost 2 bases and 4 bases, there was a span of 11 bases. CDR3 loop: CASSLLQGLYGYTF. The CDR3 nucleotides are TGTGCCAGCAGCTTACTGCAGGGTCTCTATGGCTACACCTTC.

The table lists this clonotype with a few counts. The V and J genes are TRBV5-6 and TRBJ2-7; D gene uncertain. The CDR3 length is 11 residues. Germline CDR1 reads SGHDT; CDR2 reads YYEEEE. With 2 bases removed from V and 7 bases from J, the gap between germline ends came to 7 bases. CDR3 sequence: CASSLSAEQYF. For the CDR3, the DNA is TGTGCCAGCAGCTTATCCGCGGAGCAGTACTTC.

This chain links TRBV12-3 or TRBV12-4 with TRBJ2-7; D might be TRBD1 or TRBD2, each matching 5 bases. CDR3 size: 17 residues. V was clipped by 2 bases and J by 3 bases, with 20 bases between them. This chain's CDR3 is CASSLRGAAQQSYEQYF. CDR3 coding DNA: TGTGCCAGCAGTTTAAGAGGGGCGGCCCAGCAGAGCTACGAGCAGTACTTC.

The chain carries TRBV6-5 and TRBJ1-1; D uncertain. The V and J ends lost 6 bases and 0 bases respectively, with 8 bases between them. CDR3 length equals 13 residues. The V gene's germline CDR1 is MNHEY and CDR2 SVGAGI. The CDR3 loop is CASRPGLNTEAFF. The CDR3 region has the DNA TGTGCCAGCAGACCGGGCCTGAACACTGAAGCTTTCTTT.

The chain uses TRBV29-1 and TRBJ2-3; tentative D call: TRBD2 (6 bases). There are 14 residues in the CDR3. CDR1 and CDR2 (germline): SQVTM, ANQGSEA. V was cut by 6 bases and J by 3 bases, with 16 bases left in between. In DNA, the CDR3 is TGCAGCGTGATACTAGCTGGCCTTACAGATACGCAGTATTTT. Translated, it gives CSVILAGLTDTQYF.

The chain has TRBV4-3 and TRBJ1-2, with 8 bases matching TRBD1. J lost 0 bases, V lost 0 bases, and 12 bases had no gene match. CDR1 is LGHNA and CDR2 is YSLEER in the germline V gene. The CDR3 is 19 residues long. CDR3 coding DNA: TGCGCCAGCAGCCAAGAAATTGGACAGGGTGTAGGAGCTAACTATGGCTACACCTTC. Residues: CASSQEIGQGVGANYGYTF.

V and J are TRBV29-1 and TRBJ1-1; D gene ambiguous. CDR1 and CDR2 (germline): SQVTM, ANQGSEA. The CDR3 is 10 residues long. V was cut by 7 bases and J by 8 bases, with 11 bases left in between. CDR3 bases: TGCAGCGCCGTGGCGGCAGAAGCTTTCTTT. It encodes CSAVAAEAFF.

A note on this clonotype: The junction departs from germline at one end; a sequencing error may be responsible. The chain is built from TRBV6-6 and TRBJ1-2; maybe TRBD1 (5 bases). The length of the CDR3 is 13 residues. Germline V CDR1 and CDR2: MNHNY, SVGAGI (reference sequence). The CDR3 reads CASTYSGGGGYTF. CDR3 DNA: TGTGCCAGCACTTACTCCGGGGGGGGAGGCTACACCTTC.

The chain links TRBV2 to TRBJ1-5; the D gene is possibly TRBD1 (5 bases). The CDR3 has 15 amino acids. Trimming left V 6 bases short and J 1 base short, with 13 bases between. In germline, CDR1 is SNHLY, CDR2 FYNNEI. This chain's CDR3 is CASRGRGWSNQPQHF. As DNA, the CDR3 is TGTGCCAGCAGGGGACGGGGCTGGAGCAATCAGCCCCAGCATTTT.

The rearrangement joins TRBV18 to TRBJ1-2; 8 nucleotides match TRBD1. J gave up 4 bases and V 5 bases, and 9 bases lay outside the gene matches. The CDR3 has 15 residues. CDR1 is KGHSH, CDR2 LQKENI, per germline. CDR3 amino acids: CASSSTDRASYGYTF. The CDR3, as DNA: TGTGCCAGCTCATCGACGGACAGGGCTTCCTATGGCTACACCTTC.

The chain is built from TRBV27 and TRBJ1-2; D unclear. CDR1 is MNHEY and CDR2 is SMNVEV in the germline V gene (reference sequence). The CDR3 spans 13 residues. V lost 5 bases and J lost 7, with 14 bases in between. The CDR3 nucleotides read TGTGCCAGCAGTGAGCGCGCCCACGCTGGCTACACCTTC. Translated: CASSERAHAGYTF.

The chain is built from TRBV5-1 and TRBJ2-1, with TRBD1 matching over 9 bases. V gave up 4 bases and J gave up 7 bases; unmatched junction bases: 6. Per the germline V gene, CDR1 is SGHRS and CDR2 is YFSETQ. This CDR3 has 14 residues. The CDR3 coding sequence is TGCGCCAGCAGCGGAGGACAGGGGATGAATGAGCAGTTCTTC. As protein: CASSGGQGMNEQFF.

This chain uses TRBV5-6 with TRBJ1-3; the D gene is possibly TRBD1 (6 bases). This CDR3 region has 15 residues. Germline-derived CDR1 and CDR2 are SGHDT and YYEEEE. V lost 3 bases and J lost 1, with 11 bases in between. CDR3 amino acids: CASSSDSPSGNTIYF. The CDR3 DNA follows: TGTGCCAGCAGCTCGGACAGTCCATCTGGAAACACCATATATTTT.

The rearrangement links TRBV20-1 to TRBJ1-4; no clear D gene. Trimming took 4 bases from V and 0 from J, leaving 9 bases between them. CDR1 is DFQATT and CDR2 is SNEGSKA in the germline V gene (reference sequence). The CDR3 has 14 residues. The CDR3 here is CSATDGSTNEKLFF. In nucleotides, the CDR3 is TGCAGTGCTACGGACGGTTCAACTAATGAAAAACTGTTTTTT.

This CDR3 is CASSIKQGTDTQYF. CDR3 DNA sequence: TGTGCCAGTAGTATTAAGCAGGGAACAGATACGCAGTATTTT. This chain connects TRBV19 to TRBJ2-3; D possibly corresponds to TRBD1 (5 bases). Trimming stripped 3 bases from V and 3 bases from J, with 10 bases between. The CDR3 spans 14 residues. Per germline, CDR1 LNHDA and CDR2 SQIVND (reference sequence).

The chain carries TRBV21-1 and TRBJ2-7. TRBV21-1 is tagged as a pseudogene. CDR3 length: 14 residues. In DNA form, the CDR3 reads TGTGCCAGCAGCAAAGCCCCGTGGTTCTACGAGCAGTACTTC. Translation: CASSKAPWFYEQYF.

The chain couples TRBV24-1 to TRBJ2-1, with D possibly being TRBD2 (6 bases). Trimming took 7 bases from V and 0 from J, leaving 12 bases between them. There are 15 residues in the CDR3. The V gene's germline CDR1 is KGHDR and CDR2 SFDVKD. The DNA for the CDR3 is TGTGCCACCAGCCAAGGAGGGAGCTCCTACAATGAGCAGTTCTTC. Protein product: CATSQGGSSYNEQFF.

The CDR3 is CASRGAGGTDTQYF. The CDR3 bases are TGTGCCAGCAGAGGGGCAGGGGGCACAGATACGCAGTATTTT. The chain has TRBV2 and TRBJ2-3, with a tentative D call TRBD1 (6 bases). The germline V gene has CDR1 SNHLY and CDR2 FYNNEI. The CDR3 has 14 residues. Trimming took 6 bases from V and 1 from J, leaving 11 bases between them.

The V and J genes are TRBV20-1 and TRBJ2-1; maybe TRBD2 (6 bases). There are 16 residues in the CDR3. Per germline, CDR1 DFQATT and CDR2 SNEGSKA (reference sequence). V was trimmed by 6 bases and J by 0 bases, leaving 18 bases between them. The CDR3 DNA reads TGCAGTGCCAACCGGGACGACGGGAGCTCCTACAATGAGCAGTTCTTC. The encoded protein is CSANRDDGSSYNEQFF.

The chain employs TRBV27 and TRBJ2-1; 9 bases fit TRBD1. The trim removed 6 bases at V and 6 bases at J, leaving 12 bases unmatched. CDR3 length: 16 residues. Germline V gene lookup returns CDR1 MNHEY and CDR2 SMNVEV (reference sequence). In DNA form, the CDR3 reads TGTGCCAGCAGCCCTAACCGGGACAGGGCACCCAATGAGCAGTTCTTC. This encodes CASSPNRDRAPNEQFF.

This chain uses TRBV9 with TRBJ2-1; D perhaps matches TRBD1 (6 bases). CDR1 SGDLS and CDR2 YYNGEE come from the germline V gene. V lost 3 bases and J 5 bases, leaving 9 bases between the germline ends. The CDR3 is made up of 13 amino acids. CDR3 bases: TGTGCCAGCAGCGAGACAGGTAACAATGAGCAGTTCTTC. Translated, it gives CASSETGNNEQFF.

This sequence joins TRBV19 and TRBJ2-3, with D perhaps matching TRBD1 (6 bases). Germline CDR1 reads LNHDA; CDR2 reads SQIVND (reference sequence). This CDR3 has 14 amino acids. V was clipped by 8 bases and J by 2 bases, with 14 bases between them. The CDR3 sequence is CASRNGDNTDTQYF. CDR3 DNA: TGTGCCAGTCGAAATGGGGACAACACAGATACGCAGTATTTT.

This rearrangement joins TRBV5-1 to TRBJ2-2, with D unresolved. The V gene's germline CDR1 is SGHRS and CDR2 YFSETQ. Deletions cut 5 bases from V and 0 bases from J, with 14 bases between. The CDR3 spans 16 residues. CDR3 DNA sequence: TGCGCCAGCAGTCCTGACGCTAGACCGAACACCGGGGAGCTGTTTTTT. This encodes CASSPDARPNTGELFF.